This T cell receptor beta chain was captured by sequencing in a study of human T cells and chemical hapten exposure. Study-wide findings and caveats: Large CDR3 similarity clusters arose significantly more often from expanded TCRs than from controls.

TCRdb called the RACE reads again in MiXCR, with one record for every CDR3 protein. This table has around 74,000 distinct CDR3 sequences, about 31% appearing once. Time point in this sample: patch test 1, 2 weeks after DPC sensitization. Treatment given: therapeutic diphenylcyclopropenone sensitization with weekly scalp DPC. Of note for this clonotype: Antigen specificity is unknown.

The CDR3 totals 14 residues. The V segment lost 6 bases and the J segment 1 base; nucleotides outside the gene matches: 5. Germline V CDR1 and CDR2: MGHRA, YSYEKL. This sequence was found in a man aged 35 to 55 with alopecia areata. Some clones in this sample may be carry-over from other donors' samples. The specimen comprised whole blood, sampled in connection with sensitization to the hapten diphenylcyclopropenone (DPC). The chain employs TRBV4-1 and TRBJ1-2, with 7 bases identical to TRBD1. The CDR3 bases are TGCGCCAGCAGTTACAGGGGAGGTAACTATGGCTACACCTTC. It codes for CASSYRGGNYGYTF.